The 12 T cell receptor beta chains in this list originate from one sample, sequenced in a study of T cells after yellow fever vaccination (dated by TCRdb to between 2019 and 2020). The treatment or condition label for this specimen denotes: live attenuated yellow fever vaccine strain. Library creation used 5' RACE. The instrument given in TCRdb is Illumina HiSeq 2500. TCRdb passed the public sequencing reads through fastp at Q25 and MiXCR, retaining productive beta sequences. Rows are unified per CDR3 protein, each entry keeping the most common DNA and genes. The sample table holds 200,000 to 300,000 distinct CDR3 sequences, of which 13% were seen once. Roughly 0.5% of the sample is in the top ten clones. The source was CD4+ T cells sorted from PBMCs, collected 45 days after the yellow fever booster vaccination. The receptors shown here come from a man younger than 40 who received the YFV17D yellow fever vaccine.

In this sample, this clonotype turned up many times. The rearrangement uses TRBV6-2 or TRBV6-3 and TRBJ2-5; TRBD1 aligns across 7 bases. The length of the CDR3 is 15 residues. Germline loops: CDR1 MNHEY, CDR2 SVGEGT. V gave up 8 bases and J gave up 2 bases; unmatched junction bases: 11. The CDR3 protein is CASRRTGLEQETQYF. The CDR3 DNA reads TGTGCCAGCCGGCGGACAGGCTTAGAGCAAGAGACCCAGTACTTC.

J is TRBJ2-3 and V is TRBV20-1; 7 nucleotides match TRBD1. The CDR3 sequence is 14 residues long. Trimming cost V 6 bases and J 4 bases; bases outside gene matches: 10. Germline CDR1 and CDR2: DFQATT and SNEGSKA (reference sequence). The CDR3 loop reads CSATDRVWADTQYF. In nucleotides, the CDR3 is TGCAGTGCCACTGACAGGGTATGGGCAGATACGCAGTATTTT.

This clonotype has a handful of counts. The chain recombines TRBV18 with TRBJ2-3; possibly TRBD2 for D (6 bases). Germline-derived CDR1 and CDR2 are KGHSH and LQKENI. This CDR3 has 16 residues. The germline V and J ends were trimmed by 3 bases and 0 bases, with 13 bases remaining between them. The CDR3 sequence is CASSPRGTPSTDTQYF. As DNA, the CDR3 is TGTGCCAGCTCACCCCGGGGGACCCCTAGCACAGATACGCAGTATTTT.

This clonotype was seen a few times. The rearrangement uses TRBV6-5 and TRBJ1-2; D might be TRBD1 (5 bases). CDR1 and CDR2 from the germline V gene are MNHEY and SVGAGI. V was trimmed by 5 bases and J by 4 bases, leaving 8 bases between them. This CDR3 has 12 residues. CDR3 DNA: TGTGCCAGCAGTACGGGGGGCTATGGCTACACCTTC. Protein: CASSTGGYGYTF.

This clonotype has more than one count but fewer than ten. The CDR3 is CSARASGSYQETQYF. In DNA form, the CDR3 reads TGCAGTGCTAGAGCGAGCGGCAGTTACCAAGAGACCCAGTACTTC. The chain links TRBV20-1 to TRBJ2-5; TRBD2 might be the D (5 bases). The CDR3 is 15 amino acids. Trimming left V 1 base short and J 0 bases short, with 12 bases between. The germline gives CDR1 DFQATT, CDR2 SNEGSKA (reference sequence).

This chain joins TRBV10-3 and TRBJ2-3; D perhaps matches TRBD2 (6 bases). Germline CDR1 and CDR2: ENHRY and SYGVKD. V was pared by 6 bases and J by 2 bases, with 12 bases between. The CDR3 sequence is 14 residues long. The CDR3 DNA is TGTGCCATCAGGAGTAGCGGACCCACAGATACGCAGTATTTT. Translating it yields CAIRSSGPTDTQYF.

This clonotype has more than one count but fewer than ten. The chain recombines TRBV20-1 with TRBJ2-7, with 8 positions matching TRBD2. The V gene end was trimmed by 5 bases and the J gene end by 3 bases; junction bases not matched to a gene: 12. CDR1 and CDR2 (germline): DFQATT, SNEGSKA (reference sequence). This CDR3 contains 15 residues. The CDR3 DNA reads TGCAGTGCTCGGGGGGGGAGTGGGGTTAACTACGAGCAGTACTTC. The encoded protein is CSARGGSGVNYEQYF.

V gene TRBV7-3 combines with J gene TRBJ2-2, with TRBD2 matching 7 bases. Looked up from germline, CDR1 is SGHTA and CDR2 is FQGTGA. The CDR3 is 15 amino acids. V was clipped by 2 bases and J by 5 bases; unmatched bases: 5. The CDR3 spells CASSLFEGGTGELFF. Written as DNA, the CDR3 is TGTGCCAGCAGCTTATTTGAGGGAGGGACCGGGGAGCTGTTTTTT.

The chain carries TRBV4-3 and TRBJ2-7; D remains unclear. The CDR3 runs to 14 residues. Germline V gene sequence: CDR1 LGHNA, CDR2 YSLEER. Trimming left V 2 bases short and J 1 base short, with 9 bases between. This CDR3 reads CASSQLGESYEQYF. The CDR3 DNA is TGCGCCAGCAGCCAACTTGGAGAATCCTACGAGCAGTACTTC.

In nucleotides, the CDR3 is TGCGCCAGCAGCTTGGACCTAAGGGGGACCCAGTACTTC. It specifies CASSLDLRGTQYF. The chain links TRBV5-1 to TRBJ2-5, with a possible D match to TRBD1 (5 bases). Germline CDR1 is SGHRS and CDR2 is YFSETQ. The germline V and J ends were trimmed by 0 bases and 7 bases, with 10 bases remaining between them. This CDR3 has 13 residues.

This clonotype has more than one count but fewer than ten. Written as DNA, the CDR3 is TGCGCCAGCAGCGGCGGGGAGGGGATCTACGAGCAGTACTTC. It translates to CASSGGEGIYEQYF. The chain couples TRBV5-1 to TRBJ2-7; TRBD2 aligns across 7 bases. The CDR3 consists of 14 residues. Trimming removed 4 bases from V and 3 bases from J; junction bases left unmatched: 7. In germline, CDR1 is SGHRS, CDR2 YFSETQ.

The V gene is TRBV6-5, the J gene TRBJ2-7, with D unclear. Germline assignment: CDR1 MNHEY and CDR2 SVGAGI. V was shortened by 0 bases and J by 0 bases, with 6 bases between the two germline ends. The CDR3 loop spans 14 amino acids. CDR3 nucleotide sequence: TGTGCCAGCAGTTACTCGAAACCCTCCTACGAGCAGTACTTC. It specifies CASSYSKPSYEQYF.